The source of this TCR beta chain is a study of shared clonotypes between healthy human individuals. Regarding the study as a whole: Non-shared clonotypes showed lower generation probabilities than clonotypes common to all four donors.

About this clone itself: The antigen remains undetermined.

Germline-derived CDR1 and CDR2 are MNHEY and SMNVEV (reference sequence). The CDR3 consists of 17 residues. The ends were cut back, 2 bases at V and 3 bases at J, with 19 bases in the middle. CD8 cells classed as naive were CD45RO-negative and positively selected for CCR7, excluding terminally differentiated effector memory CD45RA+ cells. Assay used: immunoSEQ multiplex PCR; TCRdb lists only in-frame clones, some missing. The sample shows about 2 million clones, less than 95% of them seen only once. The clonotype comes from a man aged 18 to 35 in good health. The chain is built from TRBV27 and TRBJ1-2; D is perhaps TRBD1 (6 bases). Sequencing input: naive CD8+ T cells sorted from blood. CDR3: CASSLDAGAIFDYGYTF. CDR3 nucleotides: TGTGCCAGCAGTTTAGATGCAGGGGCAATTTTCGACTATGGCTACACCTTC.